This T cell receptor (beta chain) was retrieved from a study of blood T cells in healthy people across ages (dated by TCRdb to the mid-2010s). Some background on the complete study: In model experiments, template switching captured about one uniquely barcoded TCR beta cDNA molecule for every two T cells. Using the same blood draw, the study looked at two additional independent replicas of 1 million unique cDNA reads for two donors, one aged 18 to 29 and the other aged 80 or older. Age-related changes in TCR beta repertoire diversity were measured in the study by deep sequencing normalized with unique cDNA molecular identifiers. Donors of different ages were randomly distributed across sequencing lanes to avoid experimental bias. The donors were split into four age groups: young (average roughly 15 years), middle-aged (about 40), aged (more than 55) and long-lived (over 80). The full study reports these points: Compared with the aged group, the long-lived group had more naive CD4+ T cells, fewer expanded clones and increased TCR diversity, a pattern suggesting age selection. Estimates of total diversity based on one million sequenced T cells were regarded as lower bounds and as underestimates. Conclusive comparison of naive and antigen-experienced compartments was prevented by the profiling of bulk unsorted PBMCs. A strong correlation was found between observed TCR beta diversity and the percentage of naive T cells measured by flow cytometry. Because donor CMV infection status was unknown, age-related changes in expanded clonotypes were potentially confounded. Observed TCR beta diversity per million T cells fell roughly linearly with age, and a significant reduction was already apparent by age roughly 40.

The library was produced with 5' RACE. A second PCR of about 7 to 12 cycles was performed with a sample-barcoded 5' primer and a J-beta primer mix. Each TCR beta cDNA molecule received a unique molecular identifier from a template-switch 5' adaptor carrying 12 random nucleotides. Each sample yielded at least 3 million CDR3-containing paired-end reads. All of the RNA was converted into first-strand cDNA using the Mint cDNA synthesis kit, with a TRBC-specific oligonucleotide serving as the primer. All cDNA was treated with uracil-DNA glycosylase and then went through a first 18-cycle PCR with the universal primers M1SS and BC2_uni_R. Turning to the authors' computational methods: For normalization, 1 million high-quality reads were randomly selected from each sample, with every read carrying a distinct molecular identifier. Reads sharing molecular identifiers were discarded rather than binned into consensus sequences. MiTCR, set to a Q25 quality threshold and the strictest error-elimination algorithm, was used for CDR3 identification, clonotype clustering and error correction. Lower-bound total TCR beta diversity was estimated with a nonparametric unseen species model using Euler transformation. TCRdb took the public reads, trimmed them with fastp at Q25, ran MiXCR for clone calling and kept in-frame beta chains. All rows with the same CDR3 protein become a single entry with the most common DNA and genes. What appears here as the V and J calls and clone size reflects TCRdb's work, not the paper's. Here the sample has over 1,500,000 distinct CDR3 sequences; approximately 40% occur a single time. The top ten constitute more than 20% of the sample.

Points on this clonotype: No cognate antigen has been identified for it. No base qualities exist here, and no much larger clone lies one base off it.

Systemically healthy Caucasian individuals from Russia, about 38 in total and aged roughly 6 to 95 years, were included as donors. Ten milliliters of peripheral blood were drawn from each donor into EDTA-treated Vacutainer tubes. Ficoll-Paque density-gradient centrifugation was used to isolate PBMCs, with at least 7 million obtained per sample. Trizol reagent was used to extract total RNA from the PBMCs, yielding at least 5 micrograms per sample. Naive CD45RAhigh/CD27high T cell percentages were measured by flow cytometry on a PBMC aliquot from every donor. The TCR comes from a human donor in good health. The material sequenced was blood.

The nucleotide sequence is given as TGTGCCAGCAGTTGGGGACAGGGGGAATATGGCTACACCTTC. This translates into CASSWGQGEYGYTF. The chain was built from TRBV27 and TRBJ1-2, with 11 middle bases fitting TRBD1. V has 4 bases trimmed and J has 5 bases trimmed; junction bases matching no gene number 3. The germline V gene (reference sequence) yields MNHEY for CDR1 and SMNVEV for CDR2. There are 14 amino acids in the CDR3, from cysteine to phenylalanine inclusive. Only CDR3 DNA remains: 42 bases, in frame from the first base.